Below, 25 T cell receptor beta chains from the same sample are listed, as sequenced in a study of blood T cells in healthy people across ages. Sample-barcoded 5' priming and a J-beta primer mix drove a second PCR of about 7 to 12 cycles. TCRdb reanalysed the 5' RACE reads using MiXCR and keeps one entry per CDR3 protein. The table includes 1.2 million to 1.5 million distinct CDR3 sequences, around 59% detected once. Sequencing was done on a sample of blood. These receptors all stem from a man younger than 35 in good health.

This chain connects TRBV4-1 to TRBJ2-7; 8 nucleotides align to TRBD1. Trimming cost V 2 bases and J 3 bases; bases outside gene matches: 6. The CDR3 is 15 amino acids. Germline loops: CDR1 MGHRA, CDR2 YSYEKL. The CDR3 region is CASSQSGTGSYEQYF. The DNA for the CDR3 is TGCGCCAGCAGCCAATCCGGGACAGGCAGCTACGAGCAGTACTTC.

This chain links TRBV7-9 with TRBJ2-2; 9 bases align to TRBD2. The germline V gene has CDR1 SEHNR and CDR2 FQNEAQ (reference sequence). The CDR3 is 12 amino acids. Trimming cost V 9 bases and J 5 bases; bases outside gene matches: 1. The CDR3 DNA reads as TGTGCCAGTCTAGCGGGAACCGGGGAGCTGTTTTTT. It codes for CASLAGTGELFF. Combining the CDR3 with reference TRBV7-9 and TRBJ2-2 gives the whole variable domain DTGVSQNPRHKITKRGQNVTFRCDPISEHNRLYWYRQTLGQGPEFLTYFQNEAQLEKSRLLSDRFSAERPKGSFSTLEIQRTEQGDSAMYLCASLAGTGELFFGEGSRLTVL.

This clonotype was detected once. The chain employs TRBV4-1 and TRBJ2-2; perhaps TRBD1 as D (5 bases). The germline V gene encodes CDR1 MGHRA and CDR2 YSYEKL. The CDR3 runs 14 residues. Trimming took 5 bases from V and 1 from J, leaving 8 bases between them. The CDR3 spells CASSWGLNTGELFF. CDR3 in DNA: TGCGCCAGCAGCTGGGGCCTGAACACCGGGGAGCTGTTTTTT.

This clonotype was counted a few times. The chain recombines TRBV10-3 with TRBJ2-7, with D possibly called TRBD1 or TRBD2 (5 bases each). CDR1 and CDR2 (germline): ENHRY, SYGVKD. V was pared by 2 bases and J by 1 base, with 15 bases between. The CDR3 covers 16 residues. CDR3 sequence reads: CAISEDRQRGSYEQYF. The CDR3 DNA is TGTGCCATCAGTGAGGACAGACAGAGGGGATCCTACGAGCAGTACTTC.

This chain joins TRBV27 and TRBJ2-3, with 9 bases that match TRBD2. The V gene end was trimmed by 8 bases and the J gene end by 2 bases; junction bases not matched to a gene: 2. Per the germline V gene, CDR1 is MNHEY and CDR2 is SMNVEV (reference sequence). The CDR3 is 13 amino acids. The CDR3 nucleotides read TGTGCCAGCGGCGGGGGGGCCACAGATACGCAGTATTTT. Translating gives CASGGGATDTQYF.

The rearrangement joins TRBV21-1 to TRBJ2-1. TRBV21-1 is deemed a pseudogene. The CDR3 extends over 15 amino acids. The CDR3 region has the DNA TGTGCCAGCATCGGAAAGCGGGGCTCCTACAATGAGCAGTTCTTC. This sequence encodes CASIGKRGSYNEQFF.

At least ten counts were recorded for this clonotype. DNA of the CDR3: TGTGCCAGCAGTTTCGTAAGCGAGCAGTACTTC. It yields the protein CASSFVSEQYF. J is TRBJ2-7 and V is TRBV28; D call uncertain. In germline, CDR1 is MDHEN, CDR2 SYDVKM. V was clipped by 3 bases and J by 6 bases, with 6 bases between them. The CDR3 has 11 amino acids.

The chain has TRBV10-3 and TRBJ1-2, with D perhaps matching TRBD1 (6 bases). Trimming took off 3 bases at V and 6 bases at J, with 14 bases between the two ends. The germline CDR1 and CDR2 sequences are ENHRY and SYGVKD. The CDR3 contains 14 residues. The CDR3 coding sequence is TGTGCCATCAGTGAAACAGGGTATACGAATGGCTACACCTTC. It specifies CAISETGYTNGYTF.

V is TRBV4-2 and J is TRBJ2-7, with 7 bases matching TRBD1. The CDR3 spans 15 residues. Trimming removed 0 bases from V and 2 bases from J; junction bases left unmatched: 4. Per germline, CDR1 LGHNA and CDR2 YNFKEQ. This CDR3 is CASSQEGQITYEQYF. For the CDR3, the DNA is TGTGCCAGCAGCCAAGAGGGACAGATTACCTACGAGCAGTACTTC.

This clonotype showed up just a few times. The chain has TRBV3-1 and TRBJ1-1; D is unresolved. The CDR3 contains 11 residues. Germline CDR1 is LGHDT and CDR2 is YNNKEL (reference sequence). V lost 3 bases and J lost 4, with 3 bases in between. The CDR3 is CASSQATEAFF. CDR3 in DNA: TGTGCCAGCAGCCAGGCCACTGAAGCTTTCTTT. Full variable domain (outside the CDR3, taken from reference TRBV3-1 and TRBJ1-1): DTAVSQTPKYLVTQMGNDKSIKCEQNLGHDTMYWYKQDSKKFLKIMFSYNNKELIINETVPNRFSPKSPDKAHLNLHINSLELGDSAVYFCASSQATEAFFGQGTRLTVV.

V is TRBV11-2 and J is TRBJ2-1; 14 bases are a match to TRBD2. The CDR3 runs 15 residues. With 5 bases clipped from V and 9 bases from J, the junction kept 6 bases outside the gene matches. The germline V gene encodes CDR1 SGHAT and CDR2 FQNNGV. The CDR3 reads CASSPRTSGGSEQFF. DNA of the CDR3: TGTGCCAGCAGCCCGAGGACTAGCGGGGGGTCTGAGCAGTTCTTC.

The chain uses TRBV29-1 and TRBJ1-2; TRBD1 matches 9 bases. Germline assignment: CDR1 SQVTM and CDR2 ANQGSEA. This CDR3 has 12 residues. Trimming took 4 bases from V and 8 from J; bases not matched to a gene: 5. The CDR3 spells CSVAQGAEGYTF. CDR3 coding DNA: TGCAGCGTTGCACAGGGGGCGGAGGGCTACACCTTC. Combining the CDR3 with reference TRBV29-1 and TRBJ1-2 gives the whole variable domain SAVISQKPSRDICQRGTSLTIQCQVDSQVTMMFWYRQQPGQSLTLIATANQGSEATYESGFVIDKFPISRPNLTFSTLTVSNMSPEDSSIYLCSVAQGAEGYTFGSGTRLTVV.

The J gene is TRBJ2-1, the V gene TRBV6-6, with D tentatively TRBD1 (5 bases). Germline V lookup: CDR1 MNHNY, CDR2 SVGAGI (reference sequence). This CDR3 has 14 amino acids. Trimming removed 2 bases from V and 8 bases from J, with 13 bases in between. CDR3 bases: TGTGCCAGCAGTTACCGAGACAGTAACGATGAGCAGTTCTTC. It yields the protein CASSYRDSNDEQFF.

The chain combines TRBV4-1 with TRBJ2-7; D unclear. The end of the DNA aligns better with TRBJ2-5, so the J call may be wrong. Germline V CDR1 and CDR2: MGHRA, YSYEKL. The CDR3 runs 16 residues. For the CDR3, the DNA is TGCGCCAGCAGCCAAGAGGCAGCTCGGGCAGCGGAGACCCAGTACTTC. It yields the protein CASSQEAARAAETQYF.

The chain combines TRBV7-8 with TRBJ1-1; no definite D call. V lost 3 bases to trimming and J lost 1 base, with 12 bases between them. Per the germline V gene, CDR1 is SGHVS and CDR2 is FQNEAQ. CDR3 length: 15 amino acids. The CDR3, as DNA: TGTGCCAGCAGCTTTCGGTACCGGGGGAACACTGAAGCTTTCTTT. Its protein product is CASSFRYRGNTEAFF.

In its sample, this clonotype was seen once. V gene TRBV29-1 combines with J gene TRBJ2-5; D uncertain. Trimming shortened V by 0 bases and J by 3 bases, and 14 bases separated the two germline ends. The germline gives CDR1 SQVTM, CDR2 ANQGSEA. CDR3 length: 15 residues. The CDR3 sequence is CSVEDATREEETQYF. CDR3 sequence (DNA): TGCAGCGTTGAAGATGCGACTCGAGAAGAAGAGACCCAGTACTTC.

This clonotype was counted many times. The genes are TRBV6-4 and TRBJ2-3, with 7 bases fitting TRBD2. CDR3 length: 16 amino acids. Germline lookup yields CDR1 MRHNA and CDR2 SNTAGT. V was pared by 2 bases and J by 5 bases, with 10 bases of the junction left unmatched. The DNA for the CDR3 is TGTGCCAGCAGTGACGCCGAGCGGGGTCCCGTAGATACGCAGTATTTT. Its translation is CASSDAERGPVDTQYF.

This clonotype showed up just a few times. The V gene is TRBV7-2, the J gene TRBJ2-4; D is perhaps TRBD1 or TRBD2 (6 bases each). The V gene's germline CDR1 is SGHTA and CDR2 FQGNSA. The CDR3 contains 14 residues. V was shortened by 7 bases and J by 7 bases, with 17 bases between the two germline ends. CDR3 sequence: CASTRGGPGNIQYF. The CDR3 nucleotides read TGTGCCAGCACCAGAGGGGGGCCGGGGAACATTCAGTACTTC.

The V call is TRBV28, the J call TRBJ2-7; TRBD1 or TRBD2 may be the D gene (5 bases each). This CDR3 is 14 amino acids long. Germline values: CDR1 MDHEN, CDR2 SYDVKM. The V gene lost 6 bases and the J gene lost 0 bases, with 12 bases spanning the gap. The chain's CDR3 is CASRGVKSSYEQYF. CDR3 in DNA: TGTGCCAGCAGGGGGGTTAAAAGCTCCTACGAGCAGTACTTC. Variable domain in full (rest from reference TRBV28 and TRBJ2-7): DVKVTQSSRYLVKRTGEKVFLECVQDMDHENMFWYRQDPGLGLRLIYFSYDVKMKEKGDIPEGYSVSREKKERFSLILESASTNQTSMYLCASRGVKSSYEQYFGPGTRLTVT.

This clonotype has more than one count but fewer than ten. The gene calls are TRBV7-2 and TRBJ2-1; D is possibly TRBD2 (5 bases). V was cut by 1 base and J by 8 bases, with 12 bases left in between. The CDR3 is made up of 14 amino acids. Germline assignment: CDR1 SGHTA and CDR2 FQGNSA. This CDR3 is CASSLGRVIYEQFF. CDR3 DNA sequence: TGTGCCAGCAGCTTAGGGCGGGTCATCTATGAGCAGTTCTTC. The complete variable domain, with remaining parts taken from reference TRBV7-2 and TRBJ2-1, reads GAGVSQSPSNKVTEKGKDVELRCDPISGHTALYWYRQSLGQGLEFLIYFQGNSAPDKSGLPSDRFSAERTGGSVSTLTIQRTQQEDSAVYLCASSLGRVIYEQFFGPGTRLTVL.

The chain employs TRBV21-1 and TRBJ2-7; the table's D call, TRBD2, was not checked against the DNA. TRBV21-1 is a documented pseudogene. The CDR3 loop spans 14 amino acids. The CDR3 DNA follows: TGTGCCAGCAGCAACCTAGCGGGAGTTTACGAGCAGTACTTC. It encodes CASSNLAGVYEQYF.

Of note for this clonotype: One end of the junction varies from germline; a read error may be responsible. The chain recombines TRBV27 with TRBJ2-1, with D possibly TRBD1 on 5 matching bases. Matching the DNA end better, TRBJ2-7 makes the J call doubtful. This CDR3 has 11 residues. Germline-derived CDR1 and CDR2 are MNHEY and SMNVEV (reference sequence). The DNA of the CDR3 is TGCTCCCACCTTTGGGGCAATGAGCAGTACTTC. Translating it yields CSHLWGNEQYF.

The chain employs TRBV3-1 and TRBJ2-7; 9 bases agree with TRBD2. The V and J ends lost 5 bases and 2 bases, in that order; junction bases with no gene match: 7. The CDR3 is 15 residues long. CDR1 is LGHDT and CDR2 is YNNKEL in the germline V gene (reference sequence). The CDR3 DNA reads TGTGCCAGCAGCTCCCACCCTAGCGGGACCTACGAGCAGTACTTC. Its protein product is CASSSHPSGTYEQYF.

At least ten counts were recorded for this clonotype. V usage is TRBV4-1 and J usage is TRBJ2-7; D is ambiguous. The CDR3 has 12 amino acids. Germline CDR1 MGHRA, CDR2 YSYEKL. Trimming removed 0 bases from V and 5 bases from J, with 5 bases in between. The DNA for the CDR3 is TGCGCCAGCAGCCAAGATAGGAACGAGCAGTACTTC. This gives the protein CASSQDRNEQYF.

This clonotype was detected a few times. This sequence joins TRBV6-5 and TRBJ1-2; possible D gene TRBD1, 5 bases. Germline loops: CDR1 MNHEY, CDR2 SVGAGI. Trimming removed 7 bases from V and 3 bases from J, with 12 bases in between. The length of the CDR3 is 13 residues. CDR3: CASTAQGDYGYTF. The CDR3 nucleotides read TGTGCCAGCACCGCCCAGGGTGACTATGGCTACACCTTC.